The next 15 T cell receptor beta chains were all read from a single sample in a study of shared clonotypes between healthy human individuals. Some clones are missing from TCRdb's copy, which holds only in-frame ones; the method was immunoSEQ multiplex PCR. The sample holds millions of clones, more than 85% seen once. Positive CCR7 selection of CD45RO-negative cells yielded the naive CD8 cells, and terminally differentiated effector memory CD45RA+ cells were excluded. Sequenced material: naive CD8+ T cells from PBMCs. Source of these receptors: a man between 18 and 35 years old in good health. Some clones in this sample may be carry-over from other donors' samples.

This rearrangement joins TRBV2 to TRBJ2-7; weak D call: TRBD1 (6 bases). Deletions cut 2 bases from V and 3 bases from J, with 20 bases between. The CDR3 has 17 amino acids. Per the germline V gene, CDR1 is SNHLY and CDR2 is FYNNEI. CDR3 loop: CASSERRQGFSVYEQYF. The CDR3 DNA sequence: TGTGCCAGCAGTGAACGGCGGCAGGGGTTTAGCGTCTACGAGCAGTACTTC.

This clone came up once. V is TRBV7-6 and J is TRBJ1-1, with 8 bases fitting TRBD1. Trimming removed 5 bases from V and 8 bases from J; junction bases left unmatched: 7. This CDR3 is built from 13 residues. Per the germline V gene, CDR1 is SGHVS and CDR2 is FNYEAQ. CDR3 sequence (DNA): TGTGCCAGCAGCCCAGGACAGGGTTACGAAGCTTTCTTT. Its protein product is CASSPGQGYEAFF.

This clone was observed a single time. The chain recombines TRBV2 with TRBJ1-5; a possible D gene is TRBD1 (5 bases). The CDR3 runs 14 residues. From germline, CDR1 is SNHLY and CDR2 FYNNEI. Trimming took off 8 bases at V and 0 bases at J, with 11 bases between the two ends. The chain's CDR3 is CASRKRGSNQPQHF. In DNA form, the CDR3 reads TGTGCCAGCCGAAAAAGGGGTAGCAATCAGCCCCAGCATTTT.

The chain employs TRBV29-1 and TRBJ1-2; 7 nucleotides match TRBD1. The CDR3 has 13 residues. V gave up 5 bases and J gave up 8 bases; unmatched junction bases: 11. Germline values: CDR1 SQVTM, CDR2 ANQGSEA. The CDR3 DNA follows: TGCAGCGTTTATCAGGGGGGTGGTTTGGGCTACACCTTC. Amino acids: CSVYQGGGLGYTF. Looking up the rest from reference TRBV29-1 and TRBJ1-2 gives the full variable domain: SAVISQKPSRDICQRGTSLTIQCQVDSQVTMMFWYRQQPGQSLTLIATANQGSEATYESGFVIDKFPISRPNLTFSTLTVSNMSPEDSSIYLCSVYQGGGLGYTFGSGTRLTVV.

The chain employs TRBV29-1 and TRBJ2-2; 10 nucleotides agree with TRBD2. The germline CDR1 and CDR2 sequences are SQVTM and ANQGSEA. The CDR3 has 16 residues. V dropped 1 base and J dropped 1; count of bases not matched to a gene: 3. The chain's CDR3 is CSVEASGSENTGELFF. The CDR3 nucleotides are TGCAGCGTTGAAGCTAGCGGGAGTGAGAACACCGGGGAGCTGTTTTTT.

The chain uses TRBV7-2 and TRBJ2-7; 12 bases agree with TRBD2. The CDR3 length is 18 residues. Trimming at V came to 0 bases and at J to 3 bases, leaving 9 bases not matched to a gene. The germline V gene has CDR1 SGHTA and CDR2 FQGNSA. The chain's CDR3 is CASSLAILAGGPLYEQYF. CDR3 sequence (DNA): TGTGCCAGCAGCTTAGCGATACTAGCGGGAGGTCCCCTCTACGAGCAGTACTTC.

V gene TRBV29-1 combines with J gene TRBJ2-1, with TRBD2 matching 11 bases. CDR1 is SQVTM and CDR2 is ANQGSEA in the germline V gene. CDR3 length: 15 residues. With 6 bases clipped from V and 5 bases from J, the junction kept 9 bases outside the gene matches. This CDR3 reads CSVPVWGLADNEQFF. Here the CDR3 DNA reads TGCAGCGTCCCCGTGTGGGGACTAGCGGACAATGAGCAGTTCTTC.

The gene calls are TRBV9 and TRBJ2-3, with D unresolved. This CDR3 comprises 15 residues. The germline CDR1 and CDR2 sequences are SGDLS and YYNGEE. The V and J ends lost 1 base and 0 bases respectively, with 9 bases between them. The CDR3 DNA sequence: TGTGCCAGCAGCGTACAAGACTTTAGCACAGATACGCAGTATTTT. As protein: CASSVQDFSTDTQYF. The full variable domain, its missing parts supplied by reference TRBV9 and TRBJ2-3, is DSGVTQTPKHLITATGQRVTLRCSPRSGDLSVYWYQQSLDQGLQFLIQYYNGEERAKGNILERFSAQQFPDLHSELNLSSLELGDSALYFCASSVQDFSTDTQYFGPGTRLTVL.

J is TRBJ2-7 and V is TRBV15, with D maybe TRBD1 (6 bases). Between the trimmed V and J ends, which lost 8 bases and 1 base, there was a span of 18 bases. Germline V gives CDR1 LNHNV, CDR2 YYDKDF (reference sequence). The CDR3 runs 15 residues. Written as DNA, the CDR3 is TGTGCCACCGCCCAGAGAGGGCAGGGGTCCTACGAGCAGTACTTC. Translated, it gives CATAQRGQGSYEQYF. Variable domain in full (rest from reference TRBV15 and TRBJ2-7): DAMVIQNPRYQVTQFGKPVTLSCSQTLNHNVMYWYQQKSSQAPKLLFHYYDKDFNNEADTPDNFQSRRPNTSFCFLDIRSPGLGDTAMYLCATAQRGQGSYEQYFGPGTRLTVT.

V gene TRBV11-3 combines with J gene TRBJ1-1; D is ambiguous. Looked up from germline, CDR1 is SGHNT and CDR2 is YENEEA. Trimming took 5 bases from V and 2 from J, leaving 12 bases between them. The CDR3 is 14 amino acids. CDR3 sequence (DNA): TGTGCCAGCAGCCCCCGATCCGGAAACACTGAAGCTTTCTTT. Protein sequence: CASSPRSGNTEAFF.

This clone has a handful of counts. V usage is TRBV2 and J usage is TRBJ1-1, with 12 bases aligning to TRBD1. There are 17 residues in the CDR3. V trimming: 2 bases; J trimming: 0 bases; junction bases outside the gene matches: 4. Per germline, CDR1 SNHLY and CDR2 FYNNEI. The CDR3 sequence: CASSEPGQGALNTEAFF. The CDR3 coding sequence is TGTGCCAGCAGTGAACCGGGACAGGGGGCACTGAACACTGAAGCTTTCTTT. Complete variable domain (other parts from reference TRBV2 and TRBJ1-1): EPEVTQTPSHQVTQMGQEVILRCVPISNHLYFYWYRQILGQKVEFLVSFYNNEISEKSEIFDDQFSVERPDGSNFTLKIRSTKLEDSAMYFCASSEPGQGALNTEAFFGQGTRLTVV.

A single count supports this clone. The rearrangement uses TRBV19 and TRBJ1-5; D might be TRBD1 (5 bases). V lost 5 bases, J lost 3 bases, and 17 bases lay in between. CDR1 and CDR2 (germline): LNHDA, SQIVND (reference sequence). The CDR3 runs 16 residues. DNA for the CDR3: TGTGCCAGTAGTGGGGGGATCGACGGATTCAATCAGCCCCAGCATTTT. Translation: CASSGGIDGFNQPQHF.

The chain links TRBV4-1 to TRBJ2-5; 9 nucleotides match TRBD1. The CDR3 extends over 16 amino acids. Per germline, CDR1 MGHRA and CDR2 YSYEKL. V shed 9 bases, J shed 0 bases, and the junction held 11 bases outside the gene matches. CDR3 amino acids: CASSLPGQGHQETQYF. The CDR3 nucleotides read TGCGCCAGTTCCCTCCCGGGACAGGGTCACCAAGAGACCCAGTACTTC.

This chain joins TRBV28 and TRBJ1-2; possibly TRBD1 for D (5 bases). The V gene lost 5 bases and the J gene lost 4 bases, with 14 bases spanning the gap. This CDR3 spans 14 amino acids. Germline V CDR1 and CDR2: MDHEN, SYDVKM. CDR3 sequence: CASSQTGELYGYTF. The CDR3 region has the DNA TGTGCCAGCAGTCAAACAGGCGAACTCTATGGCTACACCTTC.

With respect to this clone: Other DNA sequences within the sample encode an identical CDR3. This chain connects TRBV5-1 to TRBJ2-7; TRBD1 is a possible D gene (5 bases). CDR3 length: 13 residues. Trimming removed 3 bases from V and 2 bases from J, with 9 bases in between. Germline V CDR1 and CDR2: SGHRS, YFSETQ. CDR3 DNA sequence: TGCGCCAGCAGCTGGGGCCAGGCCTACGAGCAGTACTTC. It specifies CASSWGQAYEQYF.